This TCR beta chain was recovered during a study of shared clonotypes between healthy human individuals. Whole-study results and caveats: Represented diversity (both genetic and exposure-history) was limited by the small number of donors. Non-shared clonotypes displayed generation probabilities falling below those of clonotypes present in all four donors.

The CDR3 totals 14 residues. Germline CDR1 and CDR2: LNHDA and SQIVND (reference sequence). The junction had 9 bases not matched to a gene; V was cut back by 5 bases and J by 9 bases. About this clone: What it recognizes is unknown.

Profiling relied on immunoSEQ multiplex PCR, and the TCRdb table lists in-frame clones only, not all of them. In the table there are about 1.1 million clones, 70% to 80% of which are singletons. The chain couples TRBV19 to TRBJ2-2, with 7 bases lining up with TRBD1. The clonotype originates from a man younger than 35 in good health. Some clones in this sample may be carry-over from other donors' samples. The sample consisted of memory CD4+ T cells from PBMCs. Subset indicated: CD45RA-negative fraction. The CDR3: CASSPRTGSRELFF. CDR3 bases: TGTGCCAGTAGTCCCCGGACAGGCTCAAGGGAGCTGTTTTTT.